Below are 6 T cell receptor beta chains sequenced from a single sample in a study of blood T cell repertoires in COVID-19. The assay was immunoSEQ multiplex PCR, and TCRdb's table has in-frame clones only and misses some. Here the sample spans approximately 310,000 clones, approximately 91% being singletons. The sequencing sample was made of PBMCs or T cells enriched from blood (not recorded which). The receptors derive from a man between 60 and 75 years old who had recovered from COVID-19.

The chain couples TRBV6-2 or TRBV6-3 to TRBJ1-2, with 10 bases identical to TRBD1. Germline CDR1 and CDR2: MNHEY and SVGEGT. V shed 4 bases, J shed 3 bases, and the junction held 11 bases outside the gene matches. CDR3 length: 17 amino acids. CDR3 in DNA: TGTGCCAGCAGTTTCGACGTTGACAGGGGGCTGTACTATGGCTACACCTTC. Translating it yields CASSFDVDRGLYYGYTF.

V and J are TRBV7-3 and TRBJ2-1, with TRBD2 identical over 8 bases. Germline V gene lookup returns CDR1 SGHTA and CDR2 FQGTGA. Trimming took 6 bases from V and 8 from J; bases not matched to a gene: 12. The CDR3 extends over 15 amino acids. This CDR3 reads CASRSGTSSIHEQFF. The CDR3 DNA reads TGTGCCAGCAGGTCCGGGACTAGTAGTATTCATGAGCAGTTCTTC. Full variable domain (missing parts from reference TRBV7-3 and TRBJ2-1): GAGVSQTPSNKVTEKGKYVELRCDPISGHTALYWYRQSLGQGPEFLIYFQGTGAADDSGLPNDRFFAVRPEGSVSTLKIQRTERGDSAVYLCASRSGTSSIHEQFFGPGTRLTVL.

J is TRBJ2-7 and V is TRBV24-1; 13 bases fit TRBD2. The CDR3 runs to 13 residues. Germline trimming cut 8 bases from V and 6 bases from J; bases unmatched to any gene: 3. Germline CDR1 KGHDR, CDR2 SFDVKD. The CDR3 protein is CATMGLAGSEQYF. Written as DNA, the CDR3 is TGTGCCACCATGGGACTAGCGGGAAGCGAGCAGTACTTC.

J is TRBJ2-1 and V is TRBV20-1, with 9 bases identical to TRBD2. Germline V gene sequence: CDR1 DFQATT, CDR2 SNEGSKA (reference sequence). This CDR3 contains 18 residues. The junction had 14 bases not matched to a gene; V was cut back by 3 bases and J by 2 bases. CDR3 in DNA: TGCAGTGCTAGTTCCCCGTGGGGCGGGAGGGCCACCTACAATGAGCAGTTCTTC. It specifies CSASSPWGGRATYNEQFF.

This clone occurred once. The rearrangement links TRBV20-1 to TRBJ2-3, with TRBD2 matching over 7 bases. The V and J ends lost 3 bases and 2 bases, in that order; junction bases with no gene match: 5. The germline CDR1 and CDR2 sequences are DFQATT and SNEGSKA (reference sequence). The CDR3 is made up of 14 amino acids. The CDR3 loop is CSASETSNTDTQYF. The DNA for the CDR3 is TGCAGTGCTAGTGAGACTAGCAACACAGATACGCAGTATTTT.

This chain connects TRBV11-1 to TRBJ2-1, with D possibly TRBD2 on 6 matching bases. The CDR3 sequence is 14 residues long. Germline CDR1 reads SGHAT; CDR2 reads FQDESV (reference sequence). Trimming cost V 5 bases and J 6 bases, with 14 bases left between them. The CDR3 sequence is CASSDPRGINEQFF. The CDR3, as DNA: TGTGCCAGCAGCGACCCCCGGGGGATCAATGAGCAGTTCTTC.